Each of the 12 T cell receptor beta chains below was sequenced from the same sample in a study of brain T cells in children with intractable seizures. Only in-frame clones appear in the TCRdb table, and some are missing; sequencing was by immunoSEQ multiplex PCR. The table has around 70,000 clones, approximately 94% seen once. The starting material was peripheral blood, obtained at surgery. The receptors stem from a boy in the first two years of life with tuberous sclerosis and intractable seizures.

The rearrangement joins TRBV20-1 to TRBJ2-5; no firm D call. The CDR3 has 11 residues. Trimming stripped 3 bases from V and 3 bases from J, with 5 bases between. Germline V CDR1 and CDR2: DFQATT, SNEGSKA (reference sequence). CDR3 sequence reads: CSASSEETQYF. CDR3 DNA sequence: TGCAGTGCTAGTTCCGAAGAGACCCAGTACTTC.

V is TRBV10-3 and J is TRBJ2-3; a weak D match, TRBD2 (6 bases). V shed 0 bases and J shed 0 bases, with 13 bases lying between them. The CDR3 runs to 17 residues. Germline V gives CDR1 ENHRY, CDR2 SYGVKD. The CDR3 protein is CAISESYSGGSTDTQYF. The CDR3, as DNA: TGTGCCATCAGTGAGTCGTATTCCGGGGGAAGCACAGATACGCAGTATTTT.

V usage is TRBV7-9 and J usage is TRBJ2-7; a possible D gene is TRBD1 (5 bases). Trimming left V 10 bases short and J 2 bases short, with 12 bases between. CDR1 SEHNR and CDR2 FQNEAQ come from the germline V gene (reference sequence). This CDR3 is 12 amino acids long. DNA of the CDR3: TGTGCCACCCGACAGAGTCCCTACGAGCAGTACTTC. As protein: CATRQSPYEQYF.

V usage is TRBV4-1 and J usage is TRBJ2-2; the D gene is possibly TRBD2 (5 bases). Trimming removed 0 bases at V and 6 bases at J, with 11 bases between. Per germline, CDR1 MGHRA and CDR2 YSYEKL. This CDR3 region has 15 residues. The DNA of the CDR3 is TGCGCCAGCAGCCAAGATTCGGGGATCCCCGGGGAGCTGTTTTTT. Protein sequence: CASSQDSGIPGELFF.

Of note for this clone: A read error may produce the germline difference seen at one junction end. This chain uses TRBV7-6 with TRBJ2-2; D ambiguous. This CDR3 spans 11 amino acids. The V gene's germline CDR1 is SGHVS and CDR2 FNYEAQ. The CDR3 nucleotides read TGTGCCAGCAGCGTAGCCGGGGAGCTGTTTTTT. Its translation is CASSVAGELFF.

The CDR3 DNA is TGCAGTGCTTCATTCTATGGCTACACCTTC. Protein product: CSASFYGYTF. The rearrangement uses TRBV20-1 and TRBJ1-2; D remains ambiguous. Trimming shortened V by 5 bases and J by 4 bases, and 5 bases separated the two germline ends. The CDR3 is 10 amino acids. Germline-derived CDR1 and CDR2 are DFQATT and SNEGSKA (reference sequence).

The chain links TRBV9 to TRBJ2-4; TRBD2 matches 8 bases. The CDR3 spans 17 residues. The germline V gene encodes CDR1 SGDLS and CDR2 YYNGEE. J was trimmed by 0 bases and V by 4 bases; bases with no gene match: 9. The CDR3 nucleotides read TGTGCCAGCAGCAGCTCCGCGGGGGGCGTAGCCAAAAACATTCAGTACTTC. Amino acids: CASSSSAGGVAKNIQYF.

The chain joins TRBV11-2 to TRBJ1-5, with D unresolved. Trimming left V 1 base short and J 9 bases short, with 13 bases between. CDR1 and CDR2 from the germline V gene are SGHAT and FQNNGV. CDR3 length: 14 residues. CDR3 sequence: CASSLVLGDGPQHF. CDR3 sequence (DNA): TGTGCCAGCAGCTTAGTGCTGGGTGATGGGCCCCAGCATTTT. Full variable domain (missing parts from reference TRBV11-2 and TRBJ1-5): EAGVAQSPRYKIIEKRQSVAFWCNPISGHATLYWYQQILGQGPKLLIQFQNNGVVDDSQLPKDRFSAERLKGVDSTLKIQPAKLEDSAVYLCASSLVLGDGPQHFGDGTRLSIL.

The CDR3 region is CASSEGGEKLFF. In nucleotides, the CDR3 is TGTGCCAGCAGCGAAGGGGGAGAAAAACTGTTTTTT. V gene TRBV28 combines with J gene TRBJ1-4, with D perhaps matching TRBD1 (6 bases). This CDR3 region has 12 residues. Trimming pared 6 bases from V and 8 bases from J, leaving 10 bases between. Germline V gene lookup returns CDR1 MDHEN and CDR2 SYDVKM.

This clone appeared a single time. This sequence joins TRBV30 and TRBJ2-5; possibly TRBD2 for D (6 bases). Per germline, CDR1 GTSNPN and CDR2 SVGIG (reference sequence). The CDR3 runs to 14 residues. Trimming pared 0 bases from V and 3 bases from J, leaving 11 bases between. CDR3 protein: CAWSVPGGKETQYF. The CDR3 DNA sequence: TGTGCCTGGAGTGTACCCGGCGGGAAAGAGACCCAGTACTTC.

The rearrangement joins TRBV15 to TRBJ2-4, with D maybe TRBD2 (6 bases). The CDR3 has 17 amino acids. Trimming took off 3 bases at V and 0 bases at J, with 15 bases between the two ends. Germline CDR1 LNHNV, CDR2 YYDKDF (reference sequence). CDR3 loop: CATSRILGGLAKNIQYF. The CDR3 DNA is TGTGCCACCAGCAGGATATTGGGGGGACTAGCCAAAAACATTCAGTACTTC.

The rearrangement joins TRBV15 to TRBJ1-2; D is perhaps TRBD1 (6 bases). The V gene lost 3 bases and the J gene lost 9 bases, with 17 bases spanning the gap. The CDR3 spans 14 residues. CDR1 is LNHNV, CDR2 YYDKDF, per germline (reference sequence). The CDR3 region has the DNA TGTGCCACCAGCAGCACCCGAGGGGGTTACAGCTACACCTTC. Translation gives CATSSTRGGYSYTF.